The rows below give T cell receptor beta chains drawn from one sample of a study of blood T cell repertoires in COVID-19. This table comes from immunoSEQ multiplex PCR, and its TCRdb copy is limited to in-frame clones, with some not included. The sample records more than 350,000 clones, around 89% being singletons. The sequencing input was peripheral blood. The receptor set was obtained from a woman in her 30s with COVID-19, enrolled during active disease. The CDR3 runs from the conserved cysteine through the conserved F or W. D genes are given only for firm matches. Expanded clones get a size class; other rows say once, few or many, or leave the size out.

clone_size: -
v_call: TRBV9
j_call: TRBJ2-7
d_call: TRBD2
cdr3_nt: TGTGCCTCAGGTGTAGCGGGGGGCGGGGACGAGCAGTACTTC
cdr3_aa: CASGVAGGGDEQYF

clone_size: -
v_call: TRBV18
j_call: TRBJ2-1
d_call: TRBD2
cdr3_nt: TGTGCCAGCTCACCACCGGCGGGAGCACTCAATGAGCAGTTCTTC
cdr3_aa: CASSPPAGALNEQFF

clone_size: once
v_call: TRBV6-1
j_call: TRBJ1-1
d_call: -
cdr3_nt: TGTGCCAGCAATTTATGGCAGGGGAACACTGAAGCTTTCTTT
cdr3_aa: CASNLWQGNTEAFF

clone_size: -
v_call: TRBV7-2
j_call: TRBJ2-1
d_call: -
cdr3_nt: TGTGCCAGCAGCTTCAGGCGAGGCGCGGGGTACAATGAGCAGTTCTTC
cdr3_aa: CASSFRRGAGYNEQFF

clone_size: -
v_call: TRBV21-1
j_call: TRBJ2-6
d_call: -
cdr3_nt: TGTGCCAGCAGCAAATCCCACGACGGGACTAGCGGGCAACTTTTCTCTGGGGCCAACGTCCTGACTTTC
cdr3_aa: CASSKSHDGTSGQLFSGANVLTF

clone_size: once
v_call: TRBV9
j_call: TRBJ2-7
d_call: TRBD2
cdr3_nt: TGTGCCAGCAGCGTAGGGGGCCTAGCGGGGGAGATGGAGCAGTACTTC
cdr3_aa: CASSVGGLAGEMEQYF

clone_size: -
v_call: TRBV4-3
j_call: TRBJ2-1
d_call: TRBD2
cdr3_nt: TGCGCCAGCAGCTGGGGGGGCTCCTACAATGAGCAGTTCTTC
cdr3_aa: CASSWGGSYNEQFF

clone_size: -
v_call: TRBV27
j_call: TRBJ1-1
d_call: TRBD1
cdr3_nt: TGTGCCAGCAGTTTACTGGGGACAGGGCAAAGGAACACTGAAGCTTTCTTT
cdr3_aa: CASSLLGTGQRNTEAFF

clone_size: -
v_call: TRBV6-5
j_call: TRBJ2-2
d_call: TRBD1
cdr3_nt: TGTGCCAGCAAACCGACAGGGGGGAACACCGGGGAGCTGTTTTTT
cdr3_aa: CASKPTGGNTGELFF

clone_size: -
v_call: TRBV19
j_call: TRBJ2-7
d_call: -
cdr3_nt: TGTGCCAGTTCCCTTACAGGGGAGGTCGAGCAGTACTTC
cdr3_aa: CASSLTGEVEQYF

clone_size: -
v_call: TRBV18
j_call: TRBJ2-3
d_call: TRBD2
cdr3_nt: TGTGCCAGCTCACCAAGACTAGCGGGCACAGATACGCAGTATTTT
cdr3_aa: CASSPRLAGTDTQYF

clone_size: -
v_call: TRBV15
j_call: TRBJ2-5
d_call: TRBD2
cdr3_nt: TGTGCCACCAGCTCGGGACTAGCAGGGGAAGAGACCCAGTACTTC
cdr3_aa: CATSSGLAGEETQYF

clone_size: few
v_call: TRBV5-1
j_call: TRBJ2-1
d_call: -
cdr3_nt: TGCGCCAGCAGCCAACAGGGCAACACGTACAATGAGCAGTTCTTC
cdr3_aa: CASSQQGNTYNEQFF

clone_size: -
v_call: TRBV5-1
j_call: TRBJ2-3
d_call: TRBD2
cdr3_nt: TGCGCCAGCAGCTTGGGGTCTAGCGGGGCCACAGATACGCAGTATTTT
cdr3_aa: CASSLGSSGATDTQYF

clone_size: -
v_call: TRBV9
j_call: TRBJ1-4
d_call: TRBD1
cdr3_nt: TGTGCCAGCAGCGCCCACGACAGGGGATTCAATGAAAAACTGTTTTTT
cdr3_aa: CASSAHDRGFNEKLFF

clone_size: -
v_call: TRBV6-5
j_call: TRBJ1-2
d_call: TRBD1
cdr3_nt: TGTGCCAGCAGGACGACAGGGGGCGATGGCTACACCTTC
cdr3_aa: CASRTTGGDGYTF

clone_size: -
v_call: TRBV7-2
j_call: TRBJ2-2
d_call: -
cdr3_nt: TGTGCCAGCAGCTTACGGACTACGTCGGGCGGGGAGCTGTTTTTT
cdr3_aa: CASSLRTTSGGELFF

clone_size: -
v_call: TRBV6-5
j_call: TRBJ2-7
d_call: -
cdr3_nt: TGTGCCAGCAGGCCGCAGGGGTTTACCTACGAGCAGTACTTC
cdr3_aa: CASRPQGFTYEQYF

clone_size: -
v_call: TRBV27
j_call: TRBJ2-1
d_call: TRBD2
cdr3_nt: TGTGCCAGCAGTTTTGCTAGCGGGAGGTATGAGCAGTTCTTC
cdr3_aa: CASSFASGRYEQFF

clone_size: -
v_call: TRBV7-2
j_call: TRBJ2-7
d_call: -
cdr3_nt: TGTGCCAGCAGTCCCGACGGAGGGGCCTACGAGCAGTACTTC
cdr3_aa: CASSPDGGAYEQYF

clone_size: once
v_call: TRBV7-2
j_call: TRBJ2-5
d_call: -
cdr3_nt: TGTGCCAGCAGCTTAAAAGGGGGTCAAGAGACCCAGTACTTC
cdr3_aa: CASSLKGGQETQYF

clone_size: -
v_call: TRBV12-3/TRBV12-4
j_call: TRBJ2-2
d_call: -
cdr3_nt: TGTGCCAGCAGCAAGGGACTTGGGGAGCTGTTTTTT
cdr3_aa: CASSKGLGELFF

clone_size: -
v_call: TRBV24-1
j_call: TRBJ2-5
d_call: TRBD1
cdr3_nt: TGTGCCACCAGTGATTTGGCGGGACAGGTGGAGACCCAGTACTTC
cdr3_aa: CATSDLAGQVETQYF

clone_size: -
v_call: TRBV19
j_call: TRBJ2-3
d_call: TRBD2
cdr3_nt: TGTGCCAGTAGAAGGGCCGGCCCTAGCGGGGGAGATACGCAGTATTTT
cdr3_aa: CASRRAGPSGGDTQYF

clone_size: -
v_call: TRBV9
j_call: TRBJ2-1
d_call: TRBD1
cdr3_nt: TGTGCCAGCAGCCCACGCCCGGGACAGAACAATGAGCAGTTCTTC
cdr3_aa: CASSPRPGQNNEQFF

clone_size: once
v_call: TRBV24-1
j_call: TRBJ2-3
d_call: TRBD2
cdr3_nt: TGTGCCACCATGAGATCTGGGACTAGCGGGCGTATACCTAGCACAGATACGCAGTATTTT
cdr3_aa: CATMRSGTSGRIPSTDTQYF

clone_size: -
v_call: TRBV11-2
j_call: TRBJ2-4
d_call: -
cdr3_nt: TGTGCCAGCAGCTTAGGACCAAGCGGAGGGTACTTC
cdr3_aa: CASSLGPSGGYF

clone_size: few
v_call: TRBV19
j_call: TRBJ1-2
d_call: TRBD1
cdr3_nt: TGTGCCACCACAGGGGGACCCCTCTATGGCTACACCTTC
cdr3_aa: CATTGGPLYGYTF

clone_size: -
v_call: TRBV29-1
j_call: TRBJ2-1
d_call: TRBD2
cdr3_nt: TGCAGCGGCGAATCGGGACTAGGCTCCTACAATGAGCAGTTCTTC
cdr3_aa: CSGESGLGSYNEQFF

clone_size: -
v_call: TRBV6-2/TRBV6-3
j_call: TRBJ1-3
d_call: -
cdr3_nt: TGTGCCAGCAGTTACGGCAGGGGAAGGGGAAACACCATATATTTT
cdr3_aa: CASSYGRGRGNTIYF

clone_size: -
v_call: TRBV27
j_call: TRBJ1-1
d_call: -
cdr3_nt: TGTGCCAGCAGTTTAAGGTACAGGGACACTGAAGCTTTCTTT
cdr3_aa: CASSLRYRDTEAFF

clone_size: once
v_call: TRBV27
j_call: TRBJ1-2
d_call: TRBD1
cdr3_nt: TGTGCCAGCAGTCCGGGACAGGGCTATGGCTACACCTTC
cdr3_aa: CASSPGQGYGYTF

clone_size: -
v_call: TRBV6-5
j_call: TRBJ1-2
d_call: -
cdr3_nt: TGTGCCAGCAGCCGAACCCGGGACACACATGGCTACACCTTC
cdr3_aa: CASSRTRDTHGYTF

clone_size: -
v_call: TRBV5-5
j_call: TRBJ2-2
d_call: -
cdr3_nt: TGTGCCAGCAGCGGAGGTTTCCTGGGCACCGGGGAGCTGTTTTTT
cdr3_aa: CASSGGFLGTGELFF

clone_size: once
v_call: TRBV19
j_call: TRBJ2-7
d_call: TRBD1
cdr3_nt: TGTGCCAGTAGTGCGGGACAGGGGGCGTTTGAGCAGTACTTC
cdr3_aa: CASSAGQGAFEQYF

clone_size: -
v_call: TRBV24-1
j_call: TRBJ1-1
d_call: -
cdr3_nt: TGTGCCACCAGTAAAGGGGGCACTGAAGCTTTCTTT
cdr3_aa: CATSKGGTEAFF

clone_size: once
v_call: TRBV24-1
j_call: TRBJ2-1
d_call: -
cdr3_nt: TGTGCCACCAGTGGTGGGCAGCTGAGCTCCTACAATGAGCAGTTCTTC
cdr3_aa: CATSGGQLSSYNEQFF

clone_size: -
v_call: TRBV5-4
j_call: TRBJ2-1
d_call: TRBD2
cdr3_nt: TGTGCCAGCAGCATAGACGGGACTACCTTCTTGTCTATCAATGAGCAGTTCTTC
cdr3_aa: CASSIDGTTFLSINEQFF

clone_size: -
v_call: TRBV7-9
j_call: TRBJ2-1
d_call: -
cdr3_nt: TGTGCCAGCAGCAGACTTGTCAATGAGCAGTTCTTC
cdr3_aa: CASSRLVNEQFF

clone_size: once
v_call: TRBV5-4
j_call: TRBJ1-6
d_call: TRBD1
cdr3_nt: TGTGCCAGCAGCACACGACAAGGTGGGGACAGGGGGAATTCACCCCTCCACTTT
cdr3_aa: CASSTRQGGDRGNSPLHF

clone_size: -
v_call: TRBV6-6
j_call: TRBJ1-3
d_call: TRBD1
cdr3_nt: TGTGCCAGCAGTTCCTCCCAGACAGGGCCAGGAAACACCATATATTTT
cdr3_aa: CASSSSQTGPGNTIYF

clone_size: -
v_call: TRBV6-5
j_call: TRBJ2-7
d_call: TRBD2
cdr3_nt: TGTGCCAGCAGTTACTCGGGGACTAGACTCATCTACGAGCAGTACTTC
cdr3_aa: CASSYSGTRLIYEQYF

clone_size: few
v_call: TRBV5-4
j_call: TRBJ2-1
d_call: TRBD1
cdr3_nt: TGTGCCAGCAGCGTACGACAGGGGGGAAGCGGGGATGAGCAGTTCTTC
cdr3_aa: CASSVRQGGSGDEQFF

clone_size: -
v_call: TRBV27
j_call: TRBJ2-2
d_call: -
cdr3_nt: TGTGCCGTACGAAGCCACGATCCGGGACAGAACACCGGGGAGCTGTTTTTT
cdr3_aa: CAVRSHDPGQNTGELFF

clone_size: -
v_call: TRBV19
j_call: TRBJ2-2
d_call: -
cdr3_nt: TGTGCCAGTAGTTGGGGCCGGACCGGGGAGCTGTTTTTT
cdr3_aa: CASSWGRTGELFF

clone_size: -
v_call: TRBV11-2
j_call: TRBJ1-4
d_call: -
cdr3_nt: TGTGCCAGCAGCTTAGGGCCGGGGGGAAATGAAAAACTGTTTTTT
cdr3_aa: CASSLGPGGNEKLFF

clone_size: -
v_call: TRBV11-3
j_call: TRBJ2-3
d_call: TRBD2
cdr3_nt: TGTGCCAGCAGCCCGATAGCGGGGGTGGAAGATACGCAGTATTTT
cdr3_aa: CASSPIAGVEDTQYF

clone_size: -
v_call: TRBV7-2
j_call: TRBJ1-3
d_call: -
cdr3_nt: TGTGCCAGCACCTTGAGTGGGGAGACCATATATTTT
cdr3_aa: CASTLSGETIYF

clone_size: -
v_call: TRBV11-3
j_call: TRBJ2-2
d_call: TRBD2
cdr3_nt: TGTGCCAGCAGCCTACGCGGGGGGGTAGACACCGGGGAGCTGTTTTTT
cdr3_aa: CASSLRGGVDTGELFF

clone_size: -
v_call: TRBV19
j_call: TRBJ2-7
d_call: -
cdr3_nt: TGTGCCAGTAGTATAGCTACAGGGATCTACGAGCAGTACTTC
cdr3_aa: CASSIATGIYEQYF

clone_size: -
v_call: TRBV4-3
j_call: TRBJ1-4
d_call: TRBD1
cdr3_nt: TGCGCCAGCAGCCCAGGGCCCGGGACAGGGGGGACAACTAATGAAAAACTGTTTTTT
cdr3_aa: CASSPGPGTGGTTNEKLFF

clone_size: -
v_call: TRBV18
j_call: TRBJ1-2
d_call: TRBD1
cdr3_nt: TGTGCCAGCTCACCATCTGACAGGGACTATGGCTACACCTTC
cdr3_aa: CASSPSDRDYGYTF

clone_size: -
v_call: TRBV4-1
j_call: TRBJ1-6
d_call: -
cdr3_nt: TGCGCCAGCAGCCAAGAGGGGCAGTTTCTTAATTCACCCCTCCACTTT
cdr3_aa: CASSQEGQFLNSPLHF

clone_size: -
v_call: TRBV19
j_call: TRBJ2-4
d_call: TRBD2
cdr3_nt: TGTGCCAGTGCAAAGACGGGACTAGCGGTTCAGTACTTC
cdr3_aa: CASAKTGLAVQYF

clone_size: -
v_call: TRBV19
j_call: TRBJ2-1
d_call: -
cdr3_nt: TGTGCCAGTAGTATAGGAGGGACCCGGGGGAACAATGAGCAGTTCTTC
cdr3_aa: CASSIGGTRGNNEQFF